A single sample gave rise to the 16 T cell receptor beta chains below, sequenced in a study of blood T cell repertoires in COVID-19. Clones were read by immunoSEQ multiplex PCR, and TCRdb kept only the in-frame ones, dropping some. In the table there are 150,000 to 200,000 clones, approximately 85% of which are singletons. Sequencing was done on a sample of peripheral blood. These receptors all stem from a human donor with active or convalescent COVID-19. The donor label of this sample is uncertain.

This clone was picked up one time. The rearrangement joins TRBV10-3 to TRBJ2-1; D is undetermined. The V end lost 2 bases, the J end lost 12 bases, and 11 bases lay between the germline ends. Germline V lookup: CDR1 ENHRY, CDR2 SYGVKD. The CDR3 covers 12 residues. CDR3 in DNA: TGTGCCATCAGTGAGGACATCTCCCGGCAGTTCTTC. Its protein is CAISEDISRQFF.

V is TRBV5-5 and J is TRBJ2-7; weak D call: TRBD2 (5 bases). Trimming removed 2 bases at V and 1 base at J, with 10 bases between. Germline CDR1 SGHKS, CDR2 YYEKEE (reference sequence). The CDR3 loop spans 14 amino acids. In nucleotides, the CDR3 is TGTGCCAGCAGCTTACCAGGCGGGTCCTACGAGCAGTACTTC. It specifies CASSLPGGSYEQYF.

In its sample, this clone was seen once. V gene TRBV7-8 combines with J gene TRBJ2-1; a possible D gene is TRBD1 (6 bases). Per germline, CDR1 SGHVS and CDR2 FQNEAQ. The CDR3 is made up of 18 amino acids. V shed 4 bases and J shed 6 bases, with 25 bases lying between them. The CDR3 sequence: CASSSWAALGGVVNEQFF. The DNA for the CDR3 is TGTGCCAGCAGCTCTTGGGCGGCCTTAGGGGGAGTGGTCAATGAGCAGTTCTTC.

This sequence joins TRBV5-4 and TRBJ1-4; TRBD1 agrees at 8 bases. V shed 4 bases, J shed 8 bases, and the junction held 7 bases outside the gene matches. The CDR3 length is 14 residues. CDR1 SGHNT and CDR2 YYREEE come from the germline V gene (reference sequence). The CDR3 region has the DNA TGTGCCAGCAGCCGGACAGGGACTGGGGAAAAACTGTTTTTT. Protein sequence: CASSRTGTGEKLFF.

The rearrangement joins TRBV27 to TRBJ2-1, with 7 bases aligning to TRBD2. Germline V lookup: CDR1 MNHEY, CDR2 SMNVEV (reference sequence). CDR3 length equals 15 residues. Trimming removed 6 bases from V and 8 bases from J; junction bases left unmatched: 13. The DNA of the CDR3 is TGTGCCAGCAGGGTTGAGGGAGGGCCCTCGGATGAGCAGTTCTTC. It yields the protein CASRVEGGPSDEQFF.

The chain combines TRBV6-5 with TRBJ1-3; no definite D call. Per germline, CDR1 MNHEY and CDR2 SVGAGI. Trimming removed 5 bases from V and 2 bases from J, with 10 bases in between. This CDR3 has 14 residues. The DNA for the CDR3 is TGTGCCAGCAGTAAGGGAGATGCTGGAAACACCATATATTTT. Protein sequence: CASSKGDAGNTIYF.

The chain recombines TRBV6-5 with TRBJ2-7; no reliable D call. CDR1 MNHEY and CDR2 SVGAGI come from the germline V gene. The CDR3 is made up of 13 amino acids. The ends were cut back, 5 bases at V and 1 base at J, with 9 bases in the middle. CDR3 region: CASSTSGSYEQYF. CDR3 nucleotides: TGTGCCAGCAGTACCTCAGGTTCCTACGAGCAGTACTTC.

The chain uses TRBV29-1 and TRBJ2-4; the D is unclear. The CDR3 totals 15 residues. The V gene lost 4 bases and the J gene lost 2 bases, with 15 bases spanning the gap. CDR1 and CDR2 (germline): SQVTM, ANQGSEA. CDR3 sequence (DNA): TGCAGCGTTGTGGCAGGATCCTTTACCAAAAACATTCAGTACTTC. As protein: CSVVAGSFTKNIQYF.

The chain recombines TRBV4-2 with TRBJ2-1; perhaps TRBD2 as D (5 bases). Germline V gene data show CDR1 as LGHNA and CDR2 as YNFKEQ. V was pared by 1 base and J by 4 bases, with 11 bases between. The CDR3 runs to 15 residues. This CDR3 reads CASSQGTAVYNEQFF. CDR3 nucleotide sequence: TGTGCCAGCAGCCAAGGCACAGCGGTTTACAATGAGCAGTTCTTC.

The J gene is TRBJ1-4, the V gene TRBV6-5; the match to TRBD1 covers 8 bases. CDR1 and CDR2 (germline): MNHEY, SVGAGI. V trimming: 0 bases; J trimming: 8 bases; junction bases outside the gene matches: 8. This CDR3 has 16 residues. DNA for the CDR3: TGTGCCAGCAGTTACTCGGCGACAGGGGTATGGGAAAAACTGTTTTTT. Amino acids: CASSYSATGVWEKLFF.

V is TRBV5-4 and J is TRBJ2-5; 7 bases line up with TRBD2. Germline V gene sequence: CDR1 SGHNT, CDR2 YYREEE (reference sequence). There are 14 residues in the CDR3. The V segment lost 4 bases and the J segment 5 bases; nucleotides outside the gene matches: 8. The CDR3 protein is CASSAGAGVETQYF. CDR3 sequence (DNA): TGTGCCAGCAGCGCCGGTGCGGGAGTGGAGACCCAGTACTTC.

CDR3 in amino acids: CASSLTPLDSSYEQYF. The CDR3 DNA follows: TGTGCCAGCAGTCTCACCCCGCTGGACAGCTCCTACGAGCAGTACTTC. This chain links TRBV6-2 or TRBV6-3 with TRBJ2-7, with D possibly matching TRBD1 (6 bases). Per the germline V gene, CDR1 is MNHEY and CDR2 is SVGEGT. The CDR3 has 16 residues. Trimming stripped 5 bases from V and 0 bases from J, with 17 bases between.

This sequence joins TRBV6-5 and TRBJ1-5; D possibly corresponds to TRBD1 (6 bases). Looked up from germline, CDR1 is MNHEY and CDR2 is SVGAGI. There are 14 residues in the CDR3. Trimming removed 6 bases at V and 5 bases at J, with 14 bases between. The CDR3 protein is CASSQGGGYQPQHF. The CDR3 coding sequence is TGTGCCAGCAGCCAAGGGGGGGGTTATCAGCCCCAGCATTTT.

The chain carries TRBV28 and TRBJ1-1; D gene unclear. V was trimmed by 5 bases and J by 5 bases, leaving 9 bases between them. Germline lookup yields CDR1 MDHEN and CDR2 SYDVKM. This CDR3 region has 12 residues. CDR3 nucleotides: TGTGCCAGCAGTCCCGAGTTTACTGAAGCTTTCTTT. Encoded protein: CASSPEFTEAFF.

The chain links TRBV19 to TRBJ1-5, with D uncertain. The germline V gene encodes CDR1 LNHDA and CDR2 SQIVND (reference sequence). CDR3 length: 11 amino acids. Trimming removed 3 bases from V and 9 bases from J, with 6 bases in between. CDR3 nucleotide sequence: TGTGCCAGTAGTATTCGAGGGCCCCAGCATTTT. Protein sequence: CASSIRGPQHF.

The sample holds a few counts of this clone. The chain recombines TRBV6-1 with TRBJ1-3, with D unresolved. Per the germline V gene, CDR1 is MNHNS and CDR2 is SASEGT. The CDR3 is 12 residues long. Trimming took off 1 base at V and 8 bases at J, with 6 bases between the two ends. CDR3 protein: CASSEVGYTIYF. The CDR3 region has the DNA TGTGCCAGCAGTGAAGTGGGCTACACCATATATTTT.